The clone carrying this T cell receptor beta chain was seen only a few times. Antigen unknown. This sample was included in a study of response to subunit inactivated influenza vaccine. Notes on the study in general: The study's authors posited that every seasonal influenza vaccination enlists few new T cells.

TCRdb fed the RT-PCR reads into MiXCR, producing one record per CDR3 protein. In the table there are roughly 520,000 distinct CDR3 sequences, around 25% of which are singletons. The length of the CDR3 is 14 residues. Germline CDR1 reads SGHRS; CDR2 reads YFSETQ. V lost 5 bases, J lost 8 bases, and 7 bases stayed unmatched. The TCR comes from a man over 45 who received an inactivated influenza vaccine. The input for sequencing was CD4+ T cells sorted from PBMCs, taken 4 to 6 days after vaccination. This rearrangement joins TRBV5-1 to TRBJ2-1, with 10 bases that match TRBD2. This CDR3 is CASSTSGGAHEQFF. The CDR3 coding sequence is TGCGCCAGCAGTACAAGCGGGGGGGCCCATGAGCAGTTCTTC.